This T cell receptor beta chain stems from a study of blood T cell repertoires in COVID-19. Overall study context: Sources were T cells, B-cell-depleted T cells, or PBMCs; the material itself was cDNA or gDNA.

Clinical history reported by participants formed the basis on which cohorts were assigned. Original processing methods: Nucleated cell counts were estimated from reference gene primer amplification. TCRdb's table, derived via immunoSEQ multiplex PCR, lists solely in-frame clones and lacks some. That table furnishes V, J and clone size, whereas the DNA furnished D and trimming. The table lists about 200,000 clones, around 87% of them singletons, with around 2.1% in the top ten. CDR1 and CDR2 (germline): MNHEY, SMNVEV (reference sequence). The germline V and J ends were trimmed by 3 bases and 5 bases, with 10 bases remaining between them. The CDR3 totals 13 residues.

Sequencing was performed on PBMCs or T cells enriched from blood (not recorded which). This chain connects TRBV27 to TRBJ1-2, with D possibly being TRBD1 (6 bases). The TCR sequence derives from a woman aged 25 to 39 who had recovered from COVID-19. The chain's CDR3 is CASSFQGQYGYTF. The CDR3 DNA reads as TGTGCCAGCAGTTTTCAGGGGCAATATGGCTACACCTTC.